This T cell receptor beta chain was captured by sequencing in a study of CD8 T cells in Susac syndrome. The sequenced target, TCR beta, came from blood CD8+ and CD4+ T cells. Random hexamers were used to reverse transcribe an amount of about 0.5 to 1 ug RNA. Amplification of the TCR beta CDR3 was carried out by immunoSEQ multiplex PCR, which spanned a total of 54 Vbeta and 13 Jbeta segments. TCRdb recomputed calls from the immunoSEQ multiplex PCR reads with MiXCR, one row per CDR3 protein. The repertoire includes approximately 150,000 distinct CDR3 sequences, around 96% of them detected once, and approximately 0.11% sits in the top ten. Germline CDR1 and CDR2: MDHEN and SYDVKM. CDR3 length equals 15 residues. Trimming took off 6 bases at V and 9 bases at J, with 18 bases between the two ends.

The specimen was CD4+ T cells from PBMCs. The TCR sequence derives from a human donor with multiple sclerosis. This chain links TRBV28 with TRBJ1-6; D is possibly TRBD1 (5 bases). CDR3 amino acids: CASSRTQSGASPLHF. DNA of the CDR3: TGTGCCAGCAGCCGCACCCAATCCGGGGCTTCACCCCTCCACTTT.